The 2 T cell receptor beta chains below all came from one sample that was sequenced in a study of cytotoxic CD8 clonotypes in ibrutinib-treated CLL. Profiled with immunoSEQ multiplex PCR; TCRdb holds only in-frame clones, not every one. The sample records a few hundred thousand clones, 70% to 80% being singletons. The sequencing here drew on PBMCs, taken before ibrutinib treatment. The receptors originated from a human donor with chronic lymphocytic leukemia.

As for this clone: The sample has other DNA sequences that encode this CDR3 too. The V call is TRBV27, the J call TRBJ2-7, with TRBD1 matching 9 bases. Losses at the gene ends were 0 bases for V and 2 bases for J; bases not matched to a gene: 2. Germline V gene data show CDR1 as MNHEY and CDR2 as SMNVEV (reference sequence). This CDR3 spans 15 amino acids. CDR3 DNA sequence: TGTGCCAGCAGTTTATCGGGACAGGGAACCTACGAGCAGTACTTC. As protein: CASSLSGQGTYEQYF.

This chain joins TRBV14 and TRBJ2-7; perhaps TRBD2 as D (6 bases). Trimming left V 1 base short and J 2 bases short, with 15 bases between. There are 16 residues in the CDR3. Germline loops: CDR1 SGHDN, CDR2 FVKESK. For the CDR3, the DNA is TGTGCCAGCAGCCAAGGAAGGTCCGGCGGGACCTACGAGCAGTACTTC. Its translation: CASSQGRSGGTYEQYF.